This entry lists 29 T cell receptor beta chains sequenced from one sample in a study of CD8 T cells in ankylosing spondylitis. General observations from the study: A TCR beta motif of eight highly homologous variants appeared characteristic of ankylosing spondylitis blood.

Antigens for these TCRs are unknown. TCRdb itself ran the 5' RACE reads through MiXCR, one entry per CDR3 protein. The sample includes hundreds of thousands of distinct CDR3 sequences, around 16% of them seen just once. The sample was blood, either unsorted or a sorted T cell fraction (not recorded which). These receptors were taken from a male donor with ankylosing spondylitis.

The rearrangement joins TRBV13 to TRBJ2-7; D uncertain. Per germline, CDR1 PRHDT and CDR2 FYEKMQ (reference sequence). Trimming took 4 bases from V and 5 from J, leaving 18 bases between them. This CDR3 is built from 15 residues. The CDR3 nucleotides are TGTGCCAGCAGCTCCAAGATCCTCCCAGACAACGAGCAGTACTTC. It specifies CASSSKILPDNEQYF.

This clonotype was seen only a few times. The chain links TRBV5-6 to TRBJ2-1, with 11 bases that match TRBD2. After removal of 2 bases from V and 5 bases from J, the junction contained 3 bases not matched to a gene. Germline loops: CDR1 SGHDT, CDR2 YYEEEE. This CDR3 spans 15 amino acids. Here the CDR3 reads CASSFGTSGDNEQFF. As DNA, the CDR3 is TGTGCCAGCAGCTTCGGGACTAGCGGTGACAATGAGCAGTTCTTC.

This clonotype turned up a few times. The chain carries TRBV12-3 or TRBV12-4 and TRBJ2-1; 11 bases line up with TRBD2. The V gene end was trimmed by 5 bases and the J gene end by 3 bases; junction bases not matched to a gene: 6. The CDR3 extends over 16 amino acids. The CDR3 loop reads CASSAGTSGFYNEQFF. For the CDR3, the DNA is TGTGCCAGCAGTGCCGGGACTAGCGGTTTCTACAATGAGCAGTTCTTC.

This clonotype was counted between two and nine times. V is TRBV7-8 and J is TRBJ2-5, with 9 bases aligning to TRBD1. CDR1 is SGHVS and CDR2 is FQNEAQ in the germline V gene. The ends lost 4 bases at V and 2 bases at J; junction bases unmatched: 5. The CDR3 is 15 residues long. The CDR3 DNA reads TGTGCCAGCAGCTCGACAGGGGGGTATCAAGAGACCCAGTACTTC. Protein sequence: CASSSTGGYQETQYF. Using reference TRBV7-8 and TRBJ2-5 for the parts outside the CDR3, the full variable domain is GAGVSQSPRYKVAKRGQDVALRCDPISGHVSLFWYQQALGQGPEFLTYFQNEAQLDKSGLPSDRFFAERPEGSVSTLKIQRTQQEDSAVYLCASSSTGGYQETQYFGPGTRLLVL.

The chain is built from TRBV5-5 and TRBJ2-1, with 9 bases lining up with TRBD2. The CDR3 length is 16 residues. V lost 3 bases, J lost 4 bases, and 8 bases stayed unmatched. Germline assignment: CDR1 SGHKS and CDR2 YYEKEE (reference sequence). The CDR3 DNA is TGTGCCAGCAGCTGGAGGGGACTAGCTCCGTACAATGAGCAGTTCTTC. Encoded protein: CASSWRGLAPYNEQFF.

This chain joins TRBV4-1 and TRBJ2-7, with D perhaps being TRBD1 or TRBD2 (5 bases each). This CDR3 region has 15 residues. The V and J ends lost 1 base and 2 bases respectively, with 12 bases between them. CDR1 and CDR2 from the germline V gene are MGHRA and YSYEKL. This CDR3 is CASSQVLGVPYEQYF. In nucleotides, the CDR3 is TGCGCCAGCAGCCAAGTACTGGGGGTACCCTACGAGCAGTACTTC.

This clonotype turned up a few times. The chain is built from TRBV7-6 and TRBJ2-7, with TRBD1 matching over 8 bases. V was pared by 4 bases and J by 5 bases, with 7 bases of the junction left unmatched. Germline CDR1 reads SGHVS; CDR2 reads FNYEAQ. The CDR3 has 14 residues. DNA for the CDR3: TGTGCCAGCAGCTCCGGACAGGGAACGGACGAGCAGTACTTC. Protein sequence: CASSSGQGTDEQYF.

The genes are TRBV28 and TRBJ2-5; 11 nucleotides match TRBD1. Germline-derived CDR1 and CDR2 are MDHEN and SYDVKM. V shed 10 bases and J 5 bases; nucleotides not matched to a gene: 12. CDR3 length: 15 residues. The CDR3 is CAIASWRDRGETQYF. Written as DNA, the CDR3 is TGTGCCATCGCGTCTTGGCGGGACAGGGGGGAGACCCAGTACTTC. Full variable domain (rest looked up from reference TRBV28 and TRBJ2-5): DVKVTQSSRYLVKRTGEKVFLECVQDMDHENMFWYRQDPGLGLRLIYFSYDVKMKEKGDIPEGYSVSREKKERFSLILESASTNQTSMYLCAIASWRDRGETQYFGPGTRLLVL.

This clonotype occurred a few times. The chain recombines TRBV7-9 with TRBJ2-2, with unresolved D. Germline CDR1 is SEHNR and CDR2 is FQNEAQ (reference sequence). The CDR3 contains 13 residues. Trimming took 7 bases from V and 2 from J, leaving 8 bases between them. As DNA, the CDR3 is TGTGCCAGCATGGCAGATAACACCGGGGAGCTGTTTTTT. Protein product: CASMADNTGELFF.

The rearrangement links TRBV9 to TRBJ2-7; 10 bases are shared with TRBD2. This CDR3 has 16 residues. V shed 2 bases, J shed 6 bases, and the junction held 11 bases outside the gene matches. CDR1 is SGDLS and CDR2 is YYNGEE in the germline V gene. The CDR3, as DNA: TGTGCCAGCAGCGTCGGAATAGCGGGAGGCCCCGGCGAGCAGTACTTC. This gives the protein CASSVGIAGGPGEQYF.

The chain employs TRBV7-9 and TRBJ2-1; D perhaps matches TRBD2 (5 bases). The CDR3 consists of 11 residues. V dropped 0 bases and J dropped 14 bases, with 8 bases sitting between them. Germline assignment: CDR1 SEHNR and CDR2 FQNEAQ (reference sequence). This CDR3 is CASSLAAGEFF. The CDR3 region has the DNA TGTGCCAGCAGCTTAGCCGCCGGGGAGTTCTTC.

This clonotype has more than one count but fewer than ten. V gene TRBV4-2 combines with J gene TRBJ1-1, with unresolved D. Germline CDR1 LGHNA, CDR2 YNFKEQ. This CDR3 spans 19 amino acids. The V end lost 0 bases, the J end lost 0 bases, and 20 bases lay between the germline ends. DNA of the CDR3: TGTGCCAGCAGCCAAGATATCCTCCTACCGTTACTGATGAACACTGAAGCTTTCTTT. It specifies CASSQDILLPLLMNTEAFF.

This rearrangement joins TRBV11-2 to TRBJ2-1; tentative D call: TRBD2 (5 bases). V was pared by 0 bases and J by 3 bases, with 15 bases between. Per germline, CDR1 SGHAT and CDR2 FQNNGV. The CDR3 is made up of 17 amino acids. The CDR3 reads CASSLDRLLEIYNEQFF. The DNA of the CDR3 is TGTGCCAGCAGCTTAGATCGGTTACTAGAGATCTACAATGAGCAGTTCTTC. The variable domain in full, completed from reference TRBV11-2 and TRBJ2-1, reads EAGVAQSPRYKIIEKRQSVAFWCNPISGHATLYWYQQILGQGPKLLIQFQNNGVVDDSQLPKDRFSAERLKGVDSTLKIQPAKLEDSAVYLCASSLDRLLEIYNEQFFGPGTRLTVL.

This clonotype has only a few counts. The V gene is TRBV7-9, the J gene TRBJ1-2, with D perhaps TRBD1 (6 bases). Trimming stripped 5 bases from V and 4 bases from J, with 20 bases between. Germline V gene data show CDR1 as SEHNR and CDR2 as FQNEAQ (reference sequence). The CDR3 is made up of 16 amino acids. The CDR3 loop is CASSPATGPLSYGYTF. DNA of the CDR3: TGTGCCAGCAGCCCAGCTACAGGGCCCCTGAGCTATGGCTACACCTTC.

This clonotype was counted between two and nine times. V is TRBV5-8 and J is TRBJ2-1; 14 bases map to TRBD2. Germline values: CDR1 SGHTS, CDR2 YDEGEE. This CDR3 has 13 residues. J was trimmed by 9 bases and V by 7 bases; bases with no gene match: 3. CDR3 in amino acids: CASGTSGGSEQFF. The DNA for the CDR3 is TGTGCCAGCGGGACTAGCGGGGGCAGTGAGCAGTTCTTC.

The rearrangement uses TRBV10-2 and TRBJ1-6; 7 nucleotides agree with TRBD1. V shed 4 bases, J shed 4 bases, and the junction held 13 bases outside the gene matches. The V gene's germline CDR1 is WSHSY and CDR2 SAAADI. The CDR3 loop spans 18 amino acids. The DNA of the CDR3 is TGCGCCAGCAGTGGTGAGGTAGAGGACAGGCCATATAATTCACCCCTCCACTTT. As protein: CASSGEVEDRPYNSPLHF.

This clonotype has just a few counts. The V call is TRBV18, the J call TRBJ2-5; D gene uncertain. This CDR3 spans 12 amino acids. Trimming shortened V by 2 bases and J by 5 bases, and 6 bases separated the two germline ends. The germline V gene has CDR1 KGHSH and CDR2 LQKENI. CDR3 sequence: CASSPFHETQYF. In nucleotides, the CDR3 is TGTGCCAGCTCACCATTCCACGAGACCCAGTACTTC. Full variable domain (remainder filled in from reference TRBV18 and TRBJ2-5): NAGVMQNPRHLVRRRGQEARLRCSPMKGHSHVYWYRQLPEEGLKFMVYLQKENIIDESGMPKERFSAEFPKEGPSILRIQQVVRGDSAAYFCASSPFHETQYFGPGTRLLVL.

This clonotype was counted only a few times. The chain recombines TRBV24-1 with TRBJ2-1; 9 bases agree with TRBD1. The CDR3 runs 18 residues. The ends lost 2 bases at V and 3 bases at J; junction bases unmatched: 10. Germline V gene lookup returns CDR1 KGHDR and CDR2 SFDVKD. CDR3 region: CATSDSRDREGFYNEQFF. CDR3 bases: TGTGCCACCAGTGATTCGAGGGACAGGGAAGGTTTCTACAATGAGCAGTTCTTC.

This clonotype has just a few counts. The chain carries TRBV2 and TRBJ1-1; no firm D call. Between the trimmed V and J ends, which lost 1 base and 0 bases, there was a span of 9 bases. The CDR3 runs to 15 residues. CDR1 is SNHLY and CDR2 is FYNNEI in the germline V gene. The CDR3 loop reads CASSEGVTLNTEAFF. The CDR3, as DNA: TGTGCCAGCAGTGAAGGGGTCACTTTGAACACTGAAGCTTTCTTT.

This clonotype was seen a handful of times. The chain is built from TRBV11-1 and TRBJ2-5; D might be TRBD2 (6 bases). Trimming left V 4 bases short and J 4 bases short, with 10 bases between. The CDR3 loop spans 13 amino acids. In germline, CDR1 is SGHAT, CDR2 FQDESV (reference sequence). CDR3 region: CASSSYGGETQYF. CDR3 DNA: TGTGCCAGCAGCTCGTACGGGGGAGAGACCCAGTACTTC.

This clonotype was seen a handful of times. The V call is TRBV7-9, the J call TRBJ2-5, with D perhaps TRBD1 (6 bases). CDR3 length: 13 residues. Trimming took 7 bases from V and 7 from J, leaving 16 bases between them. Germline lookup yields CDR1 SEHNR and CDR2 FQNEAQ (reference sequence). Written as DNA, the CDR3 is TGTGCCAGCACCAACCACGGGGACACGACCCAGTACTTC. Translation: CASTNHGDTTQYF.

This chain joins TRBV7-9 and TRBJ1-4; D is perhaps TRBD1 (5 bases). V was trimmed by 5 bases and J by 7 bases, leaving 11 bases between them. The CDR3 runs 13 residues. Germline assignment: CDR1 SEHNR and CDR2 FQNEAQ (reference sequence). The CDR3 protein is CASSPQGGEKLFF. CDR3 nucleotides: TGTGCCAGCAGCCCTCAGGGTGGTGAAAAACTGTTTTTT. Full variable domain (rest looked up from reference TRBV7-9 and TRBJ1-4): DTGVSQNPRHKITKRGQNVTFRCDPISEHNRLYWYRQTLGQGPEFLTYFQNEAQLEKSRLLSDRFSAERPKGSFSTLEIQRTEQGDSAMYLCASSPQGGEKLFFGSGTQLSVL.

DNA for the CDR3: TGCAGTGCTAGAGATCGGTGGGCAAGGATGGGACGGAATAATTCACCCCTCCACTTT. Protein product: CSARDRWARMGRNNSPLHF. This chain links TRBV20-1 with TRBJ1-6, with D possibly TRBD1 on 5 matching bases. Germline loops: CDR1 DFQATT, CDR2 SNEGSKA (reference sequence). With 0 bases removed from V and 5 bases from J, the gap between germline ends came to 23 bases. There are 19 residues in the CDR3.

This chain links TRBV6-5 with TRBJ1-4; D unresolved. The CDR3 consists of 17 residues. The V end was cut by 2 bases, the J end by 7 bases, with 20 bases between. From germline, CDR1 is MNHEY and CDR2 SVGAGI. This chain's CDR3 is CASSYELATAMAEKLFF. The CDR3 DNA follows: TGTGCCAGCAGTTACGAGTTAGCGACGGCAATGGCTGAAAAACTGTTTTTT.

This clonotype was detected only a few times. This chain uses TRBV3-1 with TRBJ1-6; D perhaps matches TRBD1 (5 bases). CDR1 is LGHDT, CDR2 YNNKEL, per germline (reference sequence). V was trimmed by 0 bases and J by 9 bases, leaving 33 bases between them. The CDR3 contains 22 residues. CDR3 sequence (DNA): TGTGCCAGCAGCCAAGATTATCTCTCTGGGACCTTCAGACGGGTTGGTAGTTCACCCCTCCACTTT. This encodes CASSQDYLSGTFRRVGSSPLHF.

The genes are TRBV5-6 and TRBJ2-3, with 10 bases lining up with TRBD2. The V and J ends lost 0 bases and 1 base, in that order; junction bases with no gene match: 5. The CDR3 sequence is 17 residues long. Germline V gives CDR1 SGHDT, CDR2 YYEEEE. The CDR3 region has the DNA TGTGCCAGCAGCTTGGGCCCCGGACTAGCGGGCACAGATACGCAGTATTTT. Translated, it gives CASSLGPGLAGTDTQYF. Looking up the rest from reference TRBV5-6 and TRBJ2-3 gives the full variable domain: DAGVTQSPTHLIKTRGQQVTLRCSPKSGHDTVSWYQQALGQGPQFIFQYYEEEERQRGNFPDRFSGHQFPNYSSELNVNALLLGDSALYLCASSLGPGLAGTDTQYFGPGTRLTVL.

The chain employs TRBV13 and TRBJ2-1, with 8 positions matching TRBD2. This CDR3 contains 14 residues. In germline, CDR1 is PRHDT, CDR2 FYEKMQ (reference sequence). V was clipped by 2 bases and J by 9 bases; unmatched bases: 6. In nucleotides, the CDR3 is TGTGCCAGCAGCTTACGTAGCGGGGAGGGTGAGCAGTTCTTC. Its translation: CASSLRSGEGEQFF. The entire variable domain, with the rest obtained from reference TRBV13 and TRBJ2-1, is as follows: AAGVIQSPRHLIKEKRETATLKCYPIPRHDTVYWYQQGPGQDPQFLISFYEKMQSDKGSIPDRFSAQQFSDYHSELNMSSLELGDSALYFCASSLRSGEGEQFFGPGTRLTVL.

The table lists this clonotype with a count of one. The junction and the germline gene differ at one end; a read error may be behind it. V gene TRBV2 combines with J gene TRBJ2-7; the D is unclear. CDR1 and CDR2 from the germline V gene are SNHLY and FYNNEI. The CDR3 is made up of 11 amino acids. In DNA form, the CDR3 reads TGTGCCAGCAGTGAAACCTACGAGGAGTACTTC. Its translation is CASSETYEEYF.

This clonotype was seen many times. The chain carries TRBV6-1 and TRBJ2-7; the D gene is possibly TRBD2 (5 bases). V was pared by 5 bases and J by 5 bases, with 16 bases between. The CDR3 has 14 residues. Germline V gives CDR1 MNHNS, CDR2 SASEGT. The CDR3 DNA sequence: TGTGCCAGCAGTACCGCCGGGCTGCGGGACGAGCAGTACTTC. Its translation is CASSTAGLRDEQYF.